Below, 24 T cell receptor beta chains from the same sample are listed, as sequenced in a study of tumor and adjacent non-tumor tissue in lung cancer. TCRbeta libraries were built with three rounds of nested PCR, modified from ARM-PCR. TCRdb reprocessed the multiplex PCR reads via MiXCR and lists one record per CDR3 protein. The table shows more than 70,000 distinct CDR3 sequences, with around two thirds occurring only once. No cell sorting was done before RNA was extracted from the tissue. The sequenced material came from lung tumor tissue. Receptors originate from a man between 65 and 80 years old with non-small cell lung cancer.

A single count supports this clonotype. The rearrangement uses TRBV10-3 and TRBJ2-7; possible D gene TRBD1, 5 bases. The CDR3 contains 14 residues. From germline, CDR1 is ENHRY and CDR2 SYGVKD. The V gene lost 5 bases and the J gene lost 2 bases, with 13 bases spanning the gap. The CDR3, as DNA: TGTGCCATCAGTTTAGTGGGGCCGACCTACGAGCAGTACTTC. It translates to CAISLVGPTYEQYF.

This clonotype has ten or more counts. The chain links TRBV4-1 to TRBJ1-4, with D unclear. CDR3 size: 14 residues. V shed 4 bases and J shed 2 bases, with 8 bases lying between them. Germline-derived CDR1 and CDR2 are MGHRA and YSYEKL. The CDR3 spells CASSPGPTNEKLFF. The CDR3 DNA reads as TGCGCCAGCAGCCCGGGTCCCACTAATGAAAAACTGTTTTTT.

A note on this clonotype: One end of the junction fails to match germline, which may point to a read error. The genes are TRBV9 and TRBJ2-2; 8 bases line up with TRBD1. CDR1 SGDLS and CDR2 YYNGEE come from the germline V gene. CDR3 length: 15 amino acids. In DNA, the CDR3 is TGTGTCAGCAGGGACGACAGGGGATTAGCCGGGGAGCTGTTTTTT. Translating gives CVSRDDRGLAGELFF.

As to this clonotype: A much larger clone differs by one base, so this may be a read error. The V call is TRBV29-1, the J call TRBJ2-3, with 7 bases that match TRBD1. CDR1 is SQVTM and CDR2 is ANQGSEA in the germline V gene. V was pared by 3 bases and J by 2 bases, with 5 bases of the junction left unmatched. This CDR3 has 14 residues. The CDR3 loop reads CSVDSGQATDTQYF. CDR3 nucleotides: TGCAGCGTTGATTCCGGACAGGCCACAGATACGCAGTATTTT.

This clonotype was recorded at least ten times. V gene TRBV29-1 combines with J gene TRBJ1-4; D unresolved. CDR3 length: 11 residues. CDR1 and CDR2 (germline): SQVTM, ANQGSEA. The ends were cut back, 4 bases at V and 0 bases at J, with 0 bases in the middle. Here the CDR3 reads CSVATNEKLFF. CDR3 nucleotide sequence: TGCAGCGTTGCAACTAATGAAAAACTGTTTTTT. The full variable domain, completed using reference TRBV29-1 and TRBJ1-4, is SAVISQKPSRDICQRGTSLTIQCQVDSQVTMMFWYRQQPGQSLTLIATANQGSEATYESGFVIDKFPISRPNLTFSTLTVSNMSPEDSSIYLCSVATNEKLFFGSGTQLSVL.

The chain uses TRBV6-5 and TRBJ2-5; 7 bases match TRBD1. Losses at the gene ends were 10 bases for V and 6 bases for J; bases not matched to a gene: 14. Germline CDR1 MNHEY, CDR2 SVGAGI. CDR3 length: 14 amino acids. Written as DNA, the CDR3 is TGTGCCACCAGAGATAGGGGGCGCGCAAAGACCCAGTACTTC. Protein product: CATRDRGRAKTQYF.

The sample holds one count of this clonotype. The rearrangement links TRBV11-2 to TRBJ2-6, with 7 bases fitting TRBD1. V lost 4 bases to trimming and J lost 8 bases; unmatched junction nucleotides: 20. From germline, CDR1 is SGHAT and CDR2 FQNNGV. This CDR3 has 19 residues. The CDR3 sequence is CASSSPTGRGGSVTNVLTF. As DNA, the CDR3 is TGTGCCAGCAGCTCCCCGACGGGAAGAGGGGGCTCTGTGACCAACGTCCTGACTTTC.

With respect to this clonotype: The junction departs from the called germline gene at one end, perhaps through a read error. This chain connects TRBV6-6 to TRBJ2-3, with 9 bases matching TRBD1. The V gene's germline CDR1 is MNHNY and CDR2 SVGAGI (reference sequence). This CDR3 region has 12 residues. The CDR3 nucleotides read TGTACCAGCAGGCTAGACAGGGGGGTGGAGTTTTTT. Its translation is CTSRLDRGVEFF.

Of note for this clonotype: A clone one base away is much larger, so this may be a read error. The chain employs TRBV6-5 and TRBJ2-7, with a possible D match to TRBD1 (6 bases). The CDR3 totals 14 residues. CDR1 is MNHEY and CDR2 is SVGAGI in the germline V gene. Trimming removed 5 bases at V and 7 bases at J, with 18 bases between. The CDR3 nucleotides read TGTGCCAGCAGTAGGACAGAGAGCTCGCGGGAGCAGTACTTC. Protein sequence: CASSRTESSREQYF.

J is TRBJ2-7 and V is TRBV4-1; TRBD1 is a possible D gene (6 bases). Germline-derived CDR1 and CDR2 are MGHRA and YSYEKL. The germline V and J ends were trimmed by 2 bases and 2 bases, with 13 bases remaining between them. This CDR3 spans 15 amino acids. The CDR3 DNA is TGCGCCAGCAGCCAATCGACAGGCTCCCCCTACGAGCAGTACTTC. Protein product: CASSQSTGSPYEQYF.

About this clonotype: Relative to the germline gene, one junction end is altered; a read error may explain this. This chain connects TRBV11-2 to TRBJ2-7; D perhaps matches TRBD1 (5 bases). The CDR3 covers 14 residues. Germline lookup yields CDR1 SGHAT and CDR2 FQNNGV. The CDR3 is CVSSLGDRNYEQYF. CDR3 nucleotide sequence: TGTGTCAGCAGCTTAGGGGATAGAAACTACGAGCAGTACTTC.

Concerning this clonotype itself: Relative to the germline gene, one junction end is altered; a read error may explain this. The chain is built from TRBV29-1 and TRBJ2-3, with D possibly being TRBD1 (6 bases). The germline gives CDR1 SQVTM, CDR2 ANQGSEA. The CDR3 totals 13 residues. The CDR3 coding sequence is TGCAGTGTTGAAAGGACAGACCAAGAGAGCCAGTACTTT. Translating gives CSVERTDQESQYF.

Turning to this clonotype: An end of the junction differs from the germline gene, which may be a read error. V is TRBV11-2 and J is TRBJ2-4, with 9 bases lining up with TRBD2. Germline V lookup: CDR1 SGHAT, CDR2 FQNNGV. The CDR3 length is 21 residues. The chain's CDR3 is CASSHPQEAGGPGIGKNIQYF. The CDR3 nucleotides are TGTGCCAGCAGCCACCCTCAGGAGGCGGGAGGGCCGGGTATAGGCAAAAACATACAGTACTTC.

This clonotype was seen repeatedly, ten times or more. V is TRBV6-5 and J is TRBJ1-2, with a weak D call TRBD1 (5 bases). V lost 6 bases to trimming and J lost 3 bases, with 17 bases between them. This CDR3 spans 15 amino acids. In germline, CDR1 is MNHEY, CDR2 SVGAGI. The CDR3 reads CASSSRDGRHYGYTF. CDR3 nucleotides: TGTGCCAGCAGCTCCCGGGACGGACGCCACTATGGCTACACCTTC.

The rearrangement joins TRBV12-3 or TRBV12-4 to TRBJ2-7; tentatively, D is TRBD2 (7 bases). V was pared by 9 bases and J by 8 bases, with 29 bases between. The CDR3 runs 16 residues. CDR3 sequence: CARRTSFTGTMNKQYF. CDR3 nucleotides: TGTGCCAGGAGAACCTCATTTACAGGGACTATGAACAAGCAGTACTTC.

Concerning this clonotype itself: A read error is possible here, since a much larger clone lies one base away. CDR3 sequence (DNA): TGCACCAGCAGCCGACGGGGGAGGGTTCTACCTGGGAATGAGCAGTTCTTC. This translates into CTSSRRGRVLPGNEQFF. The chain couples TRBV1 to TRBJ2-1; the D segment call TRBD2 is taken from the table without a DNA check. TRBV1 represents a pseudogene. CDR3 length: 17 residues.

This chain uses TRBV11-2 with TRBJ2-1; tentative D call: TRBD1 (6 bases). The germline CDR1 and CDR2 sequences are SGHAT and FQNNGV. Trimming removed 5 bases from V and 16 bases from J, with 27 bases in between. This CDR3 region has 15 residues. CDR3 sequence reads: CASSAWGPAYNGHFF. The CDR3 DNA is TGTGCCAGCAGCGCGTGGGGGCCAGCATACAATGGGCACTTCTTC. Full variable domain (rest looked up from reference TRBV11-2 and TRBJ2-1): EAGVAQSPRYKIIEKRQSVAFWCNPISGHATLYWYQQILGQGPKLLIQFQNNGVVDDSQLPKDRFSAERLKGVDSTLKIQPAKLEDSAVYLCASSAWGPAYNGHFFGPGTRLTVL.

A single count supports this clonotype. This may be a read error, as it is one base from a much larger clone. The genes are TRBV11-1 and TRBJ2-7; D perhaps matches TRBD1 (5 bases). The CDR3 covers 13 residues. Germline V CDR1 and CDR2: SGHAT, FQDESV (reference sequence). The DNA of the CDR3 is TGTGCCGGCAGCTCAAAGACAGACTGCGAGCAGTACTTC. Translated: CAGSSKTDCEQYF.

Comment on this clonotype: This may arise from a read error, as a much more abundant clone is one base away. The V gene is TRBV14, the J gene TRBJ1-5, with 8 nucleotides matching TRBD1. CDR1 and CDR2 from the germline V gene are SGHDN and FVKESK. V was clipped by 3 bases and J by 7 bases; unmatched bases: 17. The CDR3 runs to 18 residues. The CDR3 loop is CASSQNHSRQGKWQPQHF. CDR3 DNA sequence: TGTGCCAGCAGCCAGAATCATTCCAGACAGGGGAAGTGGCAGCCCCAGCATTTT.

This clonotype was counted once. The rearrangement links TRBV29-1 to TRBJ2-7, with D tentatively TRBD1 (5 bases). V lost 6 bases and J lost 7, with 19 bases in between. Looked up from germline, CDR1 is SQVTM and CDR2 is ANQGSEA. The CDR3 runs to 13 residues. CDR3 loop: CSVGEQRFREQYF. Here the CDR3 DNA reads TGCAGCGTAGGGGAACAGCGCTTTCGGGAGCAGTACTTC.

This clonotype was observed at least ten times. The chain combines TRBV6-1 with TRBJ1-5; 7 positions match TRBD1. The CDR3 loop spans 14 amino acids. CDR1 is MNHNS and CDR2 is SASEGT in the germline V gene. The V segment lost 6 bases and the J segment 3 bases; nucleotides outside the gene matches: 5. In DNA form, the CDR3 reads TGTGCCAGCAGCTTAGACAGGGTCAATCAGCCCCAGCATTTT. Residues: CASSLDRVNQPQHF.

The rearrangement uses TRBV7-9 and TRBJ1-2; 12 bases fit TRBD1. V gave up 0 bases and J gave up 8 bases; unmatched junction bases: 4. This CDR3 spans 15 amino acids. Germline CDR1 reads SEHNR; CDR2 reads FQNEAQ (reference sequence). CDR3 in amino acids: CASSLAGQGARGYTF. CDR3 bases: TGTGCCAGCAGCTTAGCGGGACAGGGGGCTCGGGGCTACACCTTC. The full variable domain, its missing parts supplied by reference TRBV7-9 and TRBJ1-2, is DTGVSQNPRHKITKRGQNVTFRCDPISEHNRLYWYRQTLGQGPEFLTYFQNEAQLEKSRLLSDRFSAERPKGSFSTLEIQRTEQGDSAMYLCASSLAGQGARGYTFGSGTRLTVV.

To note about this clonotype: Just one base apart from a much larger clone, this may be a read error. The genes are TRBV12-3 or TRBV12-4 and TRBJ2-2; D uncertain. Deletions cut 10 bases from V and 1 base from J, with 7 bases between. The length of the CDR3 is 12 residues. CDR3: CANSGNTGELFF. The DNA of the CDR3 is TGTGCCAACTCCGGGAACACCGGGGAGCTGTTTTTT.

Comments on this clonotype: The junction differs from germline at one of its ends, possibly a read error. The chain combines TRBV11-1 with TRBJ2-1; TRBD2 might be the D (6 bases). Germline CDR1 is SGHAT and CDR2 is FQDESV (reference sequence). The CDR3 spans 16 residues. CDR3 amino acids: CVSSLDTSPGSNEQFF. The DNA of the CDR3 is TGTGTCAGCAGCTTAGATACTAGCCCGGGTAGCAATGAGCAGTTCTTC.